Each of the 15 T cell receptor beta chains below was sequenced from the same sample in a study of regulatory T cells in long-lasting Graves disease. The TCR beta library used iRepertoire HTBI primers with Arm-PCR amplification of CDR3. MiXCR, run by TCRdb on the multiplex PCR reads, gives a single entry per CDR3 protein. The repertoire has under 700,000 distinct CDR3 sequences, roughly 16% of them found once; the top ten carry 20% to 25%. Time point denoted: newly diagnosed GD, antithyroid drugs for less than 3 months. After RNA was extracted from PBMCs, the TCR library was made from it. Separately, the same data were catalogued under a study of T cells in Graves' hyperthyroidism and ophthalmopathy.

The sequencing here drew on peripheral blood mononuclear cells (PBMCs), taken at new diagnosis, from a patient treated with antithyroid drugs. These receptors were obtained from a woman aged 35-60 years with Graves disease.

This clonotype appeared many times. This chain connects TRBV2 to TRBJ2-5, with 9 bases lining up with TRBD1. Germline assignment: CDR1 SNHLY and CDR2 FYNNEI. The CDR3 is 14 amino acids. The J segment lost 2 bases and the V segment lost 3 bases, leaving 1 base of the junction unmatched. This CDR3 reads CASSETGGQETQYF. The CDR3 DNA reads TGTGCCAGCAGTGAGACAGGGGGTCAAGAGACCCAGTACTTC.

This clonotype turned up a few times. The J gene is TRBJ1-4, the V gene TRBV18; D uncertain. V shed 0 bases and J shed 6 bases, with 17 bases lying between them. Per germline, CDR1 KGHSH and CDR2 LQKENI. The length of the CDR3 is 17 residues. CDR3 DNA: TGTGCCAGCTCACCACCGGCATTAAACGGACCATATGAAAAACTGTTTTTT. Its protein product is CASSPPALNGPYEKLFF.

The chain carries TRBV6-5 and TRBJ1-2; D remains ambiguous. Germline assignment: CDR1 MNHEY and CDR2 SVGAGI. V gave up 2 bases and J gave up 2 bases, with 9 bases separating them. This CDR3 contains 14 residues. The CDR3 DNA reads TGTGCCAGCAGTTACGGTGCCGAAAACTATGGCTACACCTTC. Protein product: CASSYGAENYGYTF.

This clonotype has ten or more counts. The V call is TRBV7-9, the J call TRBJ2-5; the D is unclear. The length of the CDR3 is 14 residues. V shed 6 bases and J shed 2 bases, with 13 bases lying between them. Per the germline V gene, CDR1 is SEHNR and CDR2 is FQNEAQ (reference sequence). CDR3 nucleotides: TGTGCCAGCAGTCCGGACGTCCGTCAAGAGACCCAGTACTTC. Amino acid sequence: CASSPDVRQETQYF.

The chain recombines TRBV20-1 with TRBJ2-3; 15 nucleotides align to TRBD2. V shed 8 bases and J 2 bases; nucleotides not matched to a gene: 5. This CDR3 region has 15 residues. CDR1 and CDR2 (germline): DFQATT, SNEGSKA (reference sequence). CDR3 region: CSTGLAGGTTDTQYF. The CDR3 coding sequence is TGCAGTACGGGACTAGCGGGGGGTACCACAGATACGCAGTATTTT.

This clonotype was counted many times. This chain links TRBV20-1 with TRBJ1-1; D not resolved. This CDR3 is built from 12 residues. Trimming took 7 bases from V and 2 from J, leaving 11 bases between them. Looked up from germline, CDR1 is DFQATT and CDR2 is SNEGSKA (reference sequence). The CDR3 loop reads CSGLGGNTEAFF. Written as DNA, the CDR3 is TGCAGTGGCTTAGGAGGTAACACTGAAGCTTTCTTT.

The rearrangement uses TRBV5-1 and TRBJ2-3; TRBD2 is a possible D gene (5 bases). In germline, CDR1 is SGHRS, CDR2 YFSETQ. The CDR3 consists of 18 residues. Trimming stripped 2 bases from V and 2 bases from J, with 21 bases between. CDR3 in amino acids: CASSFSVVALSNTDTQYF. The CDR3 coding sequence is TGCGCCAGCAGCTTTAGTGTGGTAGCGCTTAGTAACACAGATACGCAGTATTTT.

This clonotype was observed many times. The rearrangement uses TRBV28 and TRBJ2-2, with D maybe TRBD2 (5 bases). The germline V gene encodes CDR1 MDHEN and CDR2 SYDVKM. Trimming pared 5 bases from V and 0 bases from J, leaving 10 bases between. The CDR3 sequence is 15 residues long. The CDR3 is CASSAGGANTGELFF. The CDR3 nucleotides are TGTGCCAGCAGTGCAGGAGGCGCGAACACCGGGGAGCTGTTTTTT.

The chain has TRBV5-1 and TRBJ2-6; D ambiguous. V dropped 3 bases and J dropped 0 bases, with 7 bases sitting between them. Germline values: CDR1 SGHRS, CDR2 YFSETQ. The length of the CDR3 is 15 residues. CDR3 sequence reads: CASSSENSGANVLTF. Written as DNA, the CDR3 is TGCGCCAGCAGCTCCGAGAACTCTGGGGCCAACGTCCTGACTTTC.

CDR3 loop: CSVDRGRYNEQFF. Here the CDR3 DNA reads TGCAGCGTTGACAGGGGGCGATACAATGAGCAGTTCTTC. The rearrangement joins TRBV29-1 to TRBJ2-1, with 8 bases lining up with TRBD1. Germline CDR1 reads SQVTM; CDR2 reads ANQGSEA. The length of the CDR3 is 13 residues. The V segment lost 3 bases and the J segment 4 bases; nucleotides outside the gene matches: 2.

This clonotype occurred a few times. The CDR3, as DNA: TGTGCCAGCTCACCACCTCTAGCGGGGGCTTTCGAGCAGTACTTC. Residues: CASSPPLAGAFEQYF. V usage is TRBV18 and J usage is TRBJ2-7; TRBD2 agrees at 10 bases. CDR1 and CDR2 (germline): KGHSH, LQKENI. The CDR3 is 15 amino acids. V was clipped by 0 bases and J by 6 bases; unmatched bases: 5.

In its sample, this clonotype was seen a few times. This chain uses TRBV5-6 with TRBJ2-5; D is unresolved. Trimming removed 1 base from V and 7 bases from J, with 11 bases in between. The CDR3 is 13 residues long. CDR1 SGHDT and CDR2 YYEEEE come from the germline V gene. The chain's CDR3 is CASSLPPSGTQYF. The DNA of the CDR3 is TGTGCCAGCAGCTTGCCCCCGTCGGGGACCCAGTACTTC. The complete variable domain, with remaining parts taken from reference TRBV5-6 and TRBJ2-5, reads DAGVTQSPTHLIKTRGQQVTLRCSPKSGHDTVSWYQQALGQGPQFIFQYYEEEERQRGNFPDRFSGHQFPNYSSELNVNALLLGDSALYLCASSLPPSGTQYFGPGTRLLVL.

This chain joins TRBV4-1 and TRBJ2-7; D may be TRBD1 (5 bases). The CDR3 is 16 amino acids. CDR1 and CDR2 from the germline V gene are MGHRA and YSYEKL. The ends were cut back, 1 base at V and 8 bases at J, with 21 bases in the middle. Here the CDR3 DNA reads TGCGCCAGCAGCCAAGGGCAGGGCGAACCCCTTTACAAGCAGTACTTC. Amino acids: CASSQGQGEPLYKQYF.

V usage is TRBV4-1 and J usage is TRBJ1-5; D gene uncertain. With 0 bases removed from V and 4 bases from J, the gap between germline ends came to 7 bases. Germline-derived CDR1 and CDR2 are MGHRA and YSYEKL. The CDR3 loop spans 14 amino acids. CDR3 coding DNA: TGCGCCAGCAGCCAAGAGTCCGTGAATCAGCCCCAGCATTTT. Translation gives CASSQESVNQPQHF.

Many counts were recorded for this clonotype. This rearrangement joins TRBV3-1 to TRBJ2-2; D remains ambiguous. The CDR3 covers 14 residues. From germline, CDR1 is LGHDT and CDR2 YNNKEL (reference sequence). Trimming took off 5 bases at V and 3 bases at J, with 10 bases between the two ends. The CDR3 region is CASSSTRDTGELFF. CDR3 sequence (DNA): TGTGCCAGCAGCTCGACAAGAGACACCGGGGAGCTGTTTTTT.